This TCR beta chain originates from a study of tissue T cells after allogeneic stem cell transplantation. The study, taken as a whole, reports: TCR repertoires tracked anatomic similarity, regardless of disease or transplant status.

The V end lost 0 bases, the J end lost 5 bases, and 8 bases lay between the germline ends. CDR3 length equals 13 residues. Germline V gives CDR1 SGHRS, CDR2 YFSETQ. With regard to this clone: The target antigen is unknown.

Measured with immunoSEQ multiplex PCR; TCRdb has only the in-frame clones, and not every one. The sample lists about 26,000 clones; about 90% were seen once. This clonotype was sampled from a male donor at least 60 years old who later had graft-versus-host disease after an allogeneic stem cell transplant. Specimen: blood, collected before transplantation. The rearrangement joins TRBV5-1 to TRBJ1-1; D is unresolved. The CDR3 bases are TGCGCCAGCAGCTTGGCGTCTATTACTGAAGCTTTCTTT. This sequence encodes CASSLASITEAFF.